These T cell receptor beta chains were read from a single sample in a study of cytomegalovirus exposure and HLA in healthy donors. TCRdb's table, derived via immunoSEQ multiplex PCR, lists solely in-frame clones and lacks some. The table includes fewer than 70,000 clones, roughly 74% detected once. The sample consisted of PBMCs. The receptor source for this set is an older woman in good health and CMV-seropositive. Both conserved end residues are part of each CDR3. A D gene is named only where the DNA matches it firmly. Some rows have no size entry. The others give once, few or many, or a class for an expanded clone.

D,size,V,J,length,DNA,CDR3
.,.,TRBV11-2,TRBJ1-1,16,TGTGCCAGCAGCTTAATTCGAGGCAGGGAGAACACTGAAGCTTTCTTT,CASSLIRGRENTEAFF
.,.,TRBV5-8,TRBJ1-5,18,TGTGCCAGCCTTCCCGAAGTGACGGCAGGGTCGATCAATCAGCCCCAGCATTTT,CASLPEVTAGSINQPQHF
.,.,TRBV7-9,TRBJ2-7,12,TGTTCCAGCAGCTTAAGTACGGGGGAGCAGTACTTC,CSSSLSTGEQYF
TRBD2,.,TRBV30,TRBJ2-3,14,TGTGCCTGGAGTGGACTAGCGGGGCGAGATACGCAGTATTTT,CAWSGLAGRDTQYF
.,.,TRBV7-8,TRBJ1-5,15,TGTGCCAGCAGCGTCAACAGGGTTAGCAATCAGCCCCAGCATTTT,CASSVNRVSNQPQHF
TRBD1,.,TRBV5-6,TRBJ2-2,16,TGTGCCAGCAGCCCCGTCGGACAGGGCCGCACCGGGGAGCTGTTTTTT,CASSPVGQGRTGELFF
.,.,TRBV5-1,TRBJ1-3,18,TGCGCCAGCAGCTTGGTAGCAGGGGCGATAAACTCTGGAAACACCATATATTTT,CASSLVAGAINSGNTIYF
.,.,TRBV6-5,TRBJ1-2,14,TGTGCCAGCAGAGCGTCGGGCCAACAGGGTGGCTACACCTTC,CASRASGQQGGYTF
.,.,TRBV9,TRBJ2-6,16,TGTGCCAGCAGCGTAGAGGGAGACTCTGGGGCCAACGTCCTGACTTTC,CASSVEGDSGANVLTF
TRBD2,.,TRBV4-1,TRBJ2-3,16,TGCGCCAGCAGCCAGGGACTAGCGGGGGGAGGAGATACGCAGTATTTT,CASSQGLAGGGDTQYF
.,.,TRBV19,TRBJ2-7,14,TGTGCCAGTAGTATTATCGGGGGACCCTACGAGCAGTACTTC,CASSIIGGPYEQYF
.,.,TRBV5-6,TRBJ2-1,14,TGTGCCAGCAGCTTGGGGGGCGGTTTCAATGAGCAGTTCTTC,CASSLGGGFNEQFF
TRBD1,.,TRBV27,TRBJ1-5,14,TGTGCCAGCAGCTTAGACAGGGTGGGACAGCCCCAGCATTTT,CASSLDRVGQPQHF
TRBD1,.,TRBV9,TRBJ2-1,14,TGTGCCAGCAGCGTTACTCGGACAGGAAATGAGCAGTTCTTC,CASSVTRTGNEQFF
TRBD1,.,TRBV10-3,TRBJ2-5,14,TGTGCCATCAGTAACGGGACAGAGAAAGAGACCCAGTACTTC,CAISNGTEKETQYF
TRBD2,.,TRBV20-1,TRBJ2-1,11,TGCAGTGCGCCACTAGCGGGGGAGCAGTTCTTC,CSAPLAGEQFF
.,.,TRBV27,TRBJ2-1,15,TGTGCCAGCAGCAAAACAGGTAACTCCTACAATGAGCAGTTCTTC,CASSKTGNSYNEQFF
TRBD2,once,TRBV11-3,TRBJ2-7,14,TGTGCCAGCAGCCCATCGGGGGGTGCCTACGAGCAGTACTTC,CASSPSGGAYEQYF
.,.,TRBV5-4,TRBJ1-1,14,TGTGCCAGCAGCTTAAACGGGGTGAACACTGAAGCTTTCTTT,CASSLNGVNTEAFF
.,.,TRBV12-5,TRBJ1-5,17,TGTGCTAGTGGTCCCATATCCTCCGGGACACAAAATCAGCCCCAGCATTTT,CASGPISSGTQNQPQHF
TRBD1,.,TRBV13,TRBJ2-5,16,TGTGCCAGCAGCCACCTAGAGGGGACAGGGGGAGAGACCCAGTACTTC,CASSHLEGTGGETQYF
.,.,TRBV5-1,TRBJ2-5,15,TGCGCCAGCAGCTTAGGTGGGACACCGAAAGAGACCCAGTACTTC,CASSLGGTPKETQYF
.,.,TRBV20-1,TRBJ2-3,10,TGCAGTGCTAGGACTGATACGCAGTATTTT,CSARTDTQYF
.,.,TRBV2,TRBJ2-7,15,TGTGCCAGCAGTAGGGACGGGGACAATTCTTACGAGCAGTACTTC,CASSRDGDNSYEQYF
.,.,TRBV5-1,TRBJ2-1,14,TGCGCCAGCAGCTTGGACCCACAGGGATCTGAGCAGTTCTTC,CASSLDPQGSEQFF
.,.,TRBV6-5,TRBJ1-2,12,TGTGCCAGCAGGGCGGGGGAGGGTGGCTACACCTTC,CASRAGEGGYTF
TRBD2,once,TRBV4-1,TRBJ2-3,17,TGCGCCAGCAGCCAAGATTGGACTAGCGGGAGTGCAGATACGCAGTATTTT,CASSQDWTSGSADTQYF
.,.,TRBV6-1,TRBJ1-1,12,TGTGCCAGCAGTGACTACCTCGGTGAAGCTTTCTTT,CASSDYLGEAFF
.,.,TRBV5-4,TRBJ1-3,16,TGTGCCAGCAGCACCACCCGGGACAACTCTGGAAACACCATATATTTT,CASSTTRDNSGNTIYF
.,.,TRBV9,TRBJ1-1,15,TGTGCCAGCAGCGTAGGGCCGGGGATGAACACTGAAGCTTTCTTT,CASSVGPGMNTEAFF
.,.,TRBV4-1,TRBJ1-2,15,TGCGCCAGCAGCCAAGACTCCACGGGATCGGGTGGCTACACCTTC,CASSQDSTGSGGYTF